This T cell receptor beta chain was sequenced for a study of cytomegalovirus exposure and HLA in healthy donors. Study findings and constraints: Being productive about 87% or about 30% of the time was typical of most TCR beta V segments in an earlier analysis.

As for this clone: What it binds is unknown.

CDR1 and CDR2 from the germline V gene are SGHTA and FQGNSA. The trim removed 5 bases at V and 2 bases at J, leaving 7 bases unmatched. This CDR3 is built from 15 residues. A multiplex PCR was run with 60 Vbeta primers and 13 Jbeta primers. Profiling relied on immunoSEQ multiplex PCR, and the TCRdb table lists in-frame clones only, not all of them. The table records under 250,000 clones, around 77% of them present only once. This TCR was recovered from a woman in her thirties in good health and CMV-seronegative. Sequencing input: PBMCs. This sequence joins TRBV7-2 and TRBJ2-7; the match to TRBD1 covers 9 bases. DNA for the CDR3: TGTGCCAGCAGCGTACAGGGGGCAATCGCCTACGAGCAGTACTTC. Protein product: CASSVQGAIAYEQYF. Combining the CDR3 with reference TRBV7-2 and TRBJ2-7 gives the whole variable domain GAGVSQSPSNKVTEKGKDVELRCDPISGHTALYWYRQSLGQGLEFLIYFQGNSAPDKSGLPSDRFSAERTGGSVSTLTIQRTQQEDSAVYLCASSVQGAIAYEQYFGPGTRLTVT.